This T cell receptor (beta chain) is from a study of monozygotic twins with inflammatory bowel disease. There are 11 residues in the CDR3. The germline CDR1 and CDR2 sequences are GTSNPN and SVGIG (reference sequence). TCRdb re-called the 5' RACE reads and catalogs CDR3 proteins one per entry, DNA excluded. The sample has 330,000 or so distinct CDR3 sequences. The specimen was blood. The source is a human donor with ulcerative colitis or Crohn's disease, or a healthy co-twin of an affected twin (not recorded which). J is TRBJ1-2 and V is TRBV30; the D call of TRBD1 rests on TCRdb alone, since no DNA is present to check it. The CDR3 protein is CAWSVGGGYTF.